The T cell receptor (beta chain) described here comes from a study of T cells in Graves' hyperthyroidism and ophthalmopathy. The germline CDR1 and CDR2 sequences are KGHDR and SFDVKD. This CDR3 spans 16 amino acids. The V gene end was trimmed by 3 bases and the J gene end by 7 bases; junction bases not matched to a gene: 9. RNA transcripts provided the source from which TCR beta CDR3 regions were amplified. TCR CDR3 underwent first-round RT-PCR with the HTBI primer set. TCRdb redid the calling of the multiplex PCR reads with MiXCR, one entry per CDR3 protein. Of about 640,000 distinct CDR3 sequences in the sample, 20% were seen once.

The J gene is TRBJ2-1, the V gene TRBV24-1; TRBD1 aligns across 9 bases. The clonotype originates from a man between 25 and 39 years old with Graves' ophthalmopathy. Sequences were obtained from blood. The CDR3 spells CATSDKQGAGRNEQFF. CDR3 DNA sequence: TGTGCCACCAGTGATAAACAGGGGGCGGGTCGGAATGAGCAGTTCTTC.